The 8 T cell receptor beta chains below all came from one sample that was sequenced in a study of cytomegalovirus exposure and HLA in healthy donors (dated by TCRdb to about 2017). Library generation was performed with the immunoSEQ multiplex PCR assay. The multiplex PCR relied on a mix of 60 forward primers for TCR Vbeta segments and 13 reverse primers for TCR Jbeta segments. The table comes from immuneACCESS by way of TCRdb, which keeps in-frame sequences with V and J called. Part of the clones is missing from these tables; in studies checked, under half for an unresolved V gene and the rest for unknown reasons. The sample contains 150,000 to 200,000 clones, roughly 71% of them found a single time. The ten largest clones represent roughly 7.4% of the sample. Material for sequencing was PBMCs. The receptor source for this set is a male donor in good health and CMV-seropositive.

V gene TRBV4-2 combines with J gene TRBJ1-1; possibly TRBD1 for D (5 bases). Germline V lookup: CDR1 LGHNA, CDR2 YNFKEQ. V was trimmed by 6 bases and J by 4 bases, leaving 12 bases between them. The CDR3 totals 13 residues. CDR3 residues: CASSQKGSTEAFF. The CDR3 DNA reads TGTGCCAGCAGTCAAAAGGGGTCCACTGAAGCTTTCTTT.

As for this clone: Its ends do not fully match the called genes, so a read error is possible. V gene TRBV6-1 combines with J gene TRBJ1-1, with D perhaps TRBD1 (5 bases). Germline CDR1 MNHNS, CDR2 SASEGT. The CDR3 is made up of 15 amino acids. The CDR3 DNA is TGTGCCAGCAGCCGACGACAGAGCAAGAACGCTGAAGCTTTCTTT. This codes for CASSRRQSKNAEAFF.

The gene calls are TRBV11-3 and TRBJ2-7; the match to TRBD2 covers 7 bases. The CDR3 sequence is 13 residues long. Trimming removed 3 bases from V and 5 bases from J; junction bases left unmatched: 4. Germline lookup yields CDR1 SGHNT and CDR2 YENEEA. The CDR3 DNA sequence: TGTGCCAGCAGCTTGGGGGGGTTCAACGAGCAGTACTTC. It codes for CASSLGGFNEQYF.

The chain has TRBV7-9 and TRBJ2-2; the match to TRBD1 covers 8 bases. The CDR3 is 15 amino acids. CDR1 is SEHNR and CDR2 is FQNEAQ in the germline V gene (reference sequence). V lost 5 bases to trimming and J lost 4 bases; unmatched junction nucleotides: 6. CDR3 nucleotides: TGTGCCAGCAGCCTTCAGGGGGCGGGCACCGGGGAGCTGTTTTTT. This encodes CASSLQGAGTGELFF.

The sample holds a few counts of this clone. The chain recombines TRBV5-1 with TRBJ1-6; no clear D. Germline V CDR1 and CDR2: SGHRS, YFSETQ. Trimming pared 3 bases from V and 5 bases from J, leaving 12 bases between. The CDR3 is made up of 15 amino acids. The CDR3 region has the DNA TGCGCCAGCAGCTCGTTGGGGAGGGATAATTCACCCCTCCACTTT. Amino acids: CASSSLGRDNSPLHF. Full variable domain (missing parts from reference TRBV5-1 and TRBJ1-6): KAGVTQTPRYLIKTRGQQVTLSCSPISGHRSVSWYQQTPGQGLQFLFEYFSETQRNKGNFPGRFSGRQFSNSRSEMNVSTLELGDSALYLCASSSLGRDNSPLHFGNGTRLTVT.

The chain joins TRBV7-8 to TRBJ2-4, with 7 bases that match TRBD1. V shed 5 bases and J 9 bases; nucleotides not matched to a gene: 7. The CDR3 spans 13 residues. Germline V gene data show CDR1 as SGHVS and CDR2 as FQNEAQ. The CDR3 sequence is CASSQRQGSIQYF. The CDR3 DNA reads TGTGCCAGCAGCCAGAGACAGGGAAGCATTCAGTACTTC. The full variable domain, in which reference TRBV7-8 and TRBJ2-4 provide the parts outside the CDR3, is GAGVSQSPRYKVAKRGQDVALRCDPISGHVSLFWYQQALGQGPEFLTYFQNEAQLDKSGLPSDRFFAERPEGSVSTLKIQRTQQEDSAVYLCASSQRQGSIQYFGAGTRLSVL.

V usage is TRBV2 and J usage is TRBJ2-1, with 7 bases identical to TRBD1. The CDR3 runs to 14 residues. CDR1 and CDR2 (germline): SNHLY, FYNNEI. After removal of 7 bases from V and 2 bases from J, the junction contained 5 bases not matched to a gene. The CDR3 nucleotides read TGTGCCAGCAACTCAGGGGGTCCCTACAATGAGCAGTTCTTC. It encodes CASNSGGPYNEQFF.

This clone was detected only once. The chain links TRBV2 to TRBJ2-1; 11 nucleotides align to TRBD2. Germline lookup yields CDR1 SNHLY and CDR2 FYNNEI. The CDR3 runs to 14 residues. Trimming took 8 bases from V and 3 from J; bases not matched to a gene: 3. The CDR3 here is CASGTSGGYNEQFF. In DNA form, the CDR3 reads TGTGCCAGCGGAACTAGCGGGGGCTACAATGAGCAGTTCTTC.